One T cell receptor beta chain is described in this entry. Its antigen is not known. Both 60 Vbeta primers and 13 Jbeta primers went into the PCR. Method: immunoSEQ multiplex PCR; TCRdb's copy keeps in-frame clones and lacks some. Of approximately 70,000 clones listed, around 80% are singletons. The ends were cut back, 4 bases at V and 3 bases at J, with 7 bases in the middle. CDR1 and CDR2 (germline): SGHRS, YFSETQ. CDR3 length: 12 amino acids. These data come from a study of cytomegalovirus exposure and HLA in healthy donors. Regarding the study as a whole: Some V segments (TRBV6-2 and TRBV6-3 among them) were excluded as indistinguishable. Highest at DRB1 and lowest at HLA-C, TCR association rates differed among HLA loci in a later analysis. Upon later analysis, HLA-associated TCR beta chains proved more clonally expanded than other, equally common chains. The authors later found most CMV-associated TCR beta chains appeared HLA-restricted.

The clonotype comes from a man aged 40-49 years in good health and CMV-seronegative. The sample consisted of PBMCs. This sequence joins TRBV5-1 and TRBJ2-5, with TRBD2 as a possible D gene (6 bases). CDR3 coding DNA: TGCGCCAGCAGCCCGGGGGAAGAGACCCAGTACTTC. Translating it yields CASSPGEETQYF.